These 24 T cell receptor beta chains came from one sample sequenced in a study of cytomegalovirus exposure and HLA in healthy donors. Measured with immunoSEQ multiplex PCR; TCRdb has only the in-frame clones, and not every one. The repertoire holds approximately 170,000 clones, around four fifths seen once, with around 2.4% in the top ten. The sequenced sample was PBMCs. The receptors come from a man aged 25-45 years in good health and CMV-seropositive.

The chain couples TRBV18 to TRBJ2-7, with D possibly matching TRBD2 (6 bases). CDR1 KGHSH and CDR2 LQKENI come from the germline V gene. The CDR3 loop spans 15 amino acids. V lost 3 bases and J lost 6, with 18 bases in between. Here the CDR3 DNA reads TGTGCCAGCTCACCCTCGGAGGGGTCGGGCCGCGAGCAGTACTTC. Residues: CASSPSEGSGREQYF. Supplemented by reference TRBV18 and TRBJ2-7, the full variable domain reads NAGVMQNPRHLVRRRGQEARLRCSPMKGHSHVYWYRQLPEEGLKFMVYLQKENIIDESGMPKERFSAEFPKEGPSILRIQQVVRGDSAAYFCASSPSEGSGREQYFGPGTRLTVT.

This sequence joins TRBV4-1 and TRBJ2-2; 7 bases agree with TRBD2. Losses at the gene ends were 3 bases for V and 3 bases for J; bases not matched to a gene: 7. The CDR3 is 16 amino acids. The V gene's germline CDR1 is MGHRA and CDR2 YSYEKL. CDR3 in DNA: TGCGCCAGCAGCCAGGCCCGGGGGGTGGACACCGGGGAGCTGTTTTTT. Amino acid sequence: CASSQARGVDTGELFF.

The rearrangement joins TRBV7-6 to TRBJ2-3, with 8 nucleotides matching TRBD2. Trimming removed 5 bases from V and 6 bases from J; junction bases left unmatched: 7. This CDR3 contains 14 residues. Germline values: CDR1 SGHVS, CDR2 FNYEAQ. The CDR3 spells CASSPGGGLDTQYF. CDR3 DNA: TGTGCCAGCAGCCCGGGGGGGGGCTTGGATACGCAGTATTTT.

This chain links TRBV7-9 with TRBJ2-7; TRBD2 aligns across 11 bases. With V trimmed by 5 bases and J by 6 bases, 12 bases remained unmatched. Germline loops: CDR1 SEHNR, CDR2 FQNEAQ (reference sequence). This CDR3 region has 16 residues. The CDR3 sequence: CASSLRGSGGDGEQYF. CDR3 sequence (DNA): TGTGCCAGCAGCCTCCGGGGTAGCGGGGGGGACGGCGAGCAGTACTTC.

The chain couples TRBV4-2 to TRBJ1-5, with 9 bases identical to TRBD1. Trimming took 1 base from V and 6 from J; bases not matched to a gene: 7. The CDR3 covers 16 residues. Germline assignment: CDR1 LGHNA and CDR2 YNFKEQ. CDR3 bases: TGTGCCAGCAGCCAAGGAGGGACAGGGAAAGGTCAGCCCCAGCATTTT. Residues: CASSQGGTGKGQPQHF.

The V call is TRBV5-1, the J call TRBJ2-3; 8 bases agree with TRBD2. With V trimmed by 4 bases and J by 4 bases, 5 bases remained unmatched. Germline assignment: CDR1 SGHRS and CDR2 YFSETQ. The CDR3 runs to 14 residues. CDR3 coding DNA: TGCGCCAGCAGCCCCGGACTAGCATCAGATACGCAGTATTTT. It translates to CASSPGLASDTQYF.

The chain joins TRBV7-3 to TRBJ1-1; 7 bases line up with TRBD1. This CDR3 has 15 residues. CDR1 SGHTA and CDR2 FQGTGA come from the germline V gene. The trim removed 4 bases at V and 1 base at J, leaving 6 bases unmatched. Here the CDR3 DNA reads TGTGCCAGCAGCTCACCCGGGACAGCGAACACTGAAGCTTTCTTT. Its protein is CASSSPGTANTEAFF. Based on the CDR3 plus reference TRBV7-3 and TRBJ1-1, the full variable domain is GAGVSQTPSNKVTEKGKYVELRCDPISGHTALYWYRQSLGQGPEFLIYFQGTGAADDSGLPNDRFFAVRPEGSVSTLKIQRTERGDSAVYLCASSSPGTANTEAFFGQGTRLTVV.

This clone occurred once. This sequence joins TRBV5-8 and TRBJ2-7; possible D gene TRBD2, 6 bases. The length of the CDR3 is 15 residues. CDR1 and CDR2 from the germline V gene are SGHTS and YDEGEE. With 0 bases removed from V and 6 bases from J, the gap between germline ends came to 16 bases. CDR3 region: CASSLGGLDPAEQYF. Written as DNA, the CDR3 is TGTGCCAGCAGCTTGGGGGGACTGGATCCCGCCGAGCAGTACTTC.

The gene calls are TRBV4-3 and TRBJ2-7; possible D gene TRBD2, 6 bases. CDR3 length equals 13 residues. Per the germline V gene, CDR1 is LGHNA and CDR2 is YSLEER. V shed 0 bases and J shed 8 bases, with 11 bases lying between them. CDR3 region: CASSQEEGVKQYF. The CDR3 coding sequence is TGCGCCAGCAGCCAAGAGGAGGGCGTCAAGCAGTACTTC.

The chain combines TRBV7-9 with TRBJ2-1; tentative D call: TRBD2 (5 bases). V was clipped by 5 bases and J by 2 bases, with 13 bases between them. Germline assignment: CDR1 SEHNR and CDR2 FQNEAQ (reference sequence). This CDR3 comprises 15 residues. The CDR3 region is CASSVTEVTYNEQFF. The DNA of the CDR3 is TGTGCCAGCAGCGTTACGGAGGTCACCTACAATGAGCAGTTCTTC.

J is TRBJ1-4 and V is TRBV15, with TRBD1 matching over 9 bases. CDR3 length equals 16 residues. The trim removed 5 bases at V and 9 bases at J, leaving 13 bases unmatched. Germline loops: CDR1 LNHNV, CDR2 YYDKDF (reference sequence). The CDR3 nucleotides read TGTGCCACCAGCGGGGATTCGACAGGGGGTTGGCAAAAACTGTTTTTT. Its translation is CATSGDSTGGWQKLFF.

The V gene is TRBV6-1, the J gene TRBJ1-1; D call uncertain. V gave up 7 bases and J gave up 1 base, with 4 bases separating them. The CDR3 covers 11 residues. The germline V gene has CDR1 MNHNS and CDR2 SASEGT. CDR3 coding DNA: TGTGCCAGCACGAGGAACACTGAAGCTTTCTTT. It is translated as CASTRNTEAFF.

The sample holds a few counts of this clone. The chain couples TRBV7-2 to TRBJ1-1, with D perhaps TRBD1 (6 bases). The CDR3 has 12 residues. Germline assignment: CDR1 SGHTA and CDR2 FQGNSA. Trimming stripped 4 bases from V and 8 bases from J, with 11 bases between. The CDR3 reads CASSYDRTEAFF. CDR3 DNA: TGTGCCAGCAGCTATGACAGGACCGAAGCTTTCTTT.

The chain has TRBV27 and TRBJ1-1; 7 bases are shared with TRBD1. The germline gives CDR1 MNHEY, CDR2 SMNVEV (reference sequence). Trimming removed 2 bases from V and 5 bases from J; junction bases left unmatched: 17. The CDR3 has 18 amino acids. The CDR3 nucleotides read TGTGCCAGCAGTTTACACCACTTTCAGACAGGGTGGTTAACTGAAGCTTTCTTT. Its translation is CASSLHHFQTGWLTEAFF.

The chain has TRBV5-1 and TRBJ1-3; a weak D match, TRBD1 (6 bases). Trimming left V 3 bases short and J 0 bases short, with 13 bases between. From germline, CDR1 is SGHRS and CDR2 YFSETQ. This CDR3 region has 16 residues. This CDR3 is CASSSNTGSSGNTIYF. DNA for the CDR3: TGCGCCAGCAGCTCAAATACAGGGAGCTCTGGAAACACCATATATTTT. The whole variable domain, remainder taken from reference TRBV5-1 and TRBJ1-3, is KAGVTQTPRYLIKTRGQQVTLSCSPISGHRSVSWYQQTPGQGLQFLFEYFSETQRNKGNFPGRFSGRQFSNSRSEMNVSTLELGDSALYLCASSSNTGSSGNTIYFGEGSWLTVV.

The CDR3 DNA reads TGTGCCAGCAGCCCCTTCACAGGGGGGCCCTACGAGCAGTACTTC. Translation gives CASSPFTGGPYEQYF. The chain joins TRBV7-6 to TRBJ2-7, with TRBD1 matching over 8 bases. Germline V gene sequence: CDR1 SGHVS, CDR2 FNYEAQ. The CDR3 runs to 15 residues. V lost 5 bases and J lost 2; bases outside the gene matches: 8. Based on the CDR3 plus reference TRBV7-6 and TRBJ2-7, the full variable domain is GAGVSQSPRYKVTKRGQDVALRCDPISGHVSLYWYRQALGQGPEFLTYFNYEAQQDKSGLPNDRFSAERPEGSISTLTIQRTEQRDSAMYRCASSPFTGGPYEQYFGPGTRLTVT.

This sequence joins TRBV6-5 and TRBJ2-5, with TRBD2 matching 10 bases. Germline V lookup: CDR1 MNHEY, CDR2 SVGAGI. CDR3 length: 15 residues. V shed 2 bases and J 2 bases; nucleotides not matched to a gene: 2. Here the CDR3 reads CASSYLAGAQETQYF. CDR3 sequence (DNA): TGTGCCAGCAGTTACCTAGCGGGGGCTCAAGAGACCCAGTACTTC.

V gene TRBV7-2 combines with J gene TRBJ2-1; 7 nucleotides line up with TRBD1. V lost 6 bases, J lost 7 bases, and 6 bases stayed unmatched. The CDR3 is 13 residues long. Germline V lookup: CDR1 SGHTA, CDR2 FQGNSA. CDR3 sequence reads: CASRSRGRNEQFF. CDR3 sequence (DNA): TGTGCCAGCAGATCGAGGGGGCGGAATGAGCAGTTCTTC.

The chain recombines TRBV7-2 with TRBJ2-3, with 7 bases matching TRBD1. This CDR3 region has 17 residues. Germline V gene sequence: CDR1 SGHTA, CDR2 FQGNSA. J was trimmed by 3 bases and V by 2 bases; bases with no gene match: 11. The CDR3 region has the DNA TGTGCCAGCAGCTTACGAGGATTAGGGACAGTGACAGATACGCAGTATTTT. It codes for CASSLRGLGTVTDTQYF.

In nucleotides, the CDR3 is TGTGCCAGCAGCGCAGGGGGACCATCATTGGGGCAGCCCCAGCATTTT. As protein: CASSAGGPSLGQPQHF. The chain employs TRBV9 and TRBJ1-5; the match to TRBD1 covers 7 bases. The CDR3 runs 16 residues. CDR1 and CDR2 (germline): SGDLS, YYNGEE. The V gene end was trimmed by 3 bases and the J gene end by 7 bases; junction bases not matched to a gene: 13.

The genes are TRBV5-1 and TRBJ1-1; a weak D match, TRBD1 (5 bases). This CDR3 has 15 amino acids. Trimming stripped 4 bases from V and 1 base from J, with 14 bases between. Germline loops: CDR1 SGHRS, CDR2 YFSETQ. The CDR3: CASSRTSDRNTEAFF. The CDR3 DNA follows: TGCGCCAGCAGCCGTACCTCAGACAGGAACACTGAAGCTTTCTTT. Complete variable domain (other parts from reference TRBV5-1 and TRBJ1-1): KAGVTQTPRYLIKTRGQQVTLSCSPISGHRSVSWYQQTPGQGLQFLFEYFSETQRNKGNFPGRFSGRQFSNSRSEMNVSTLELGDSALYLCASSRTSDRNTEAFFGQGTRLTVV.

V gene TRBV4-3 combines with J gene TRBJ2-7, with TRBD1 matching over 10 bases. V lost 1 base, J lost 6 bases, and 9 bases stayed unmatched. This CDR3 is built from 16 residues. Germline V CDR1 and CDR2: LGHNA, YSLEER. CDR3 DNA sequence: TGCGCCAGCAGCCAAGGGCGTGGGACAGGGGACAGCGAGCAGTACTTC. This encodes CASSQGRGTGDSEQYF.

This chain uses TRBV25-1 with TRBJ2-2, with D maybe TRBD1 (6 bases). The germline V and J ends were trimmed by 6 bases and 6 bases, with 20 bases remaining between them. CDR3 length equals 16 residues. Germline V gene lookup returns CDR1 MGHDK and CDR2 SYGVNS. CDR3 nucleotide sequence: TGTGCCAGCAGCTACACTACAGGGATTAGGCCCGGGGAGCTGTTTTTT. It codes for CASSYTTGIRPGELFF.

CDR3 nucleotide sequence: TGCAGCGCGTCGGGTGAAGAGACCCAGTACTTC. Translation: CSASGEETQYF. V and J are TRBV29-1 and TRBJ2-5, with no clear D. CDR1 is SQVTM, CDR2 ANQGSEA, per germline. There are 11 residues in the CDR3. Deletions cut 7 bases from V and 3 bases from J, with 9 bases between.